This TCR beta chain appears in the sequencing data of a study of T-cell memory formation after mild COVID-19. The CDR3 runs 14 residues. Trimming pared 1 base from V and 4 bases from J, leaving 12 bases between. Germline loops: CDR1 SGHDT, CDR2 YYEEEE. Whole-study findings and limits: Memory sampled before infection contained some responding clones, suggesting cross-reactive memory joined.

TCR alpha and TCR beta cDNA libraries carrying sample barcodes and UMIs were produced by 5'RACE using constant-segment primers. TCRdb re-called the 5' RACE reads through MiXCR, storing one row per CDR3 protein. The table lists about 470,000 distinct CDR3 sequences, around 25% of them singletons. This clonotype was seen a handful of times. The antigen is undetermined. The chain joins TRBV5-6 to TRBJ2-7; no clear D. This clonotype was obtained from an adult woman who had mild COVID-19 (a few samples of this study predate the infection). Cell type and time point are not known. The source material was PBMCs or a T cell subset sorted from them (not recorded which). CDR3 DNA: TGTGCCAGCAGCTTGAAGGCTAGTAGGTACGAGCAGTACTTC. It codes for CASSLKASRYEQYF.